This TCR beta chain was found in a study of naive and memory T cell subsets. Two oligonucleotides, mixed equimolar, formed the beta constant-region primer covering TRBC1 and TRBC2. The ligated cDNA underwent four PCR rounds using SP2 and nested alpha and beta constant-region primers. TCRdb used MiXCR to reprocess the UMI-ligation and nested PCR reads, holding one entry per CDR3 protein. The sample contains around 160,000 distinct CDR3 sequences, 15% to 20% of which appear only once. Cells stained for CD3, CD4, CD8, CD45RA, CD27 and viability were sorted into four CD45RA/CD27 subsets. The CDR3 runs to 15 residues. Between the trimmed V and J ends, which lost 2 bases and 0 bases, there was a span of 11 bases. The germline V gene encodes CDR1 MNHEY and CDR2 SVGAGI.

The rearrangement joins TRBV6-5 to TRBJ2-7, with a possible D match to TRBD2 (5 bases). Sequencing was carried out using naive CD4+ T cells from blood. The receptor's source is a human donor in good health. The CDR3 DNA is TGTGCCAGCAGTTACGAAAGGACTGCCTCCTACGAGCAGTACTTC. It codes for CASSYERTASYEQYF.